The 24 T cell receptor beta chains in this list originate from one sample, sequenced in a study of cytomegalovirus exposure and HLA in healthy donors (dated by TCRdb to about 2017). Library creation used the immunoSEQ multiplex PCR assay. For the multiplex PCR, a mixture combining 60 forward primers for TCR Vbeta segments and 13 reverse primers for TCR Jbeta segments was used. In its TCRdb copy, this immuneACCESS table keeps in-frame sequences only and misses some clones. Where compared with another copy, unresolved V genes explain less than half of these, and the others have no known cause. For this sample the table gives some 140,000 clones, of which around 79% were detected only once. The ten largest clonotypes hold more than 3% of the sample. Sequencing used PBMCs. These receptors all come from a female donor in good health and CMV-seronegative.

This clone was recorded a few times. V usage is TRBV4-3 and J usage is TRBJ1-5; weak D call: TRBD1 (6 bases). The CDR3 contains 17 residues. V lost 1 base and J 1 base, leaving 14 bases between the germline ends. In germline, CDR1 is LGHNA, CDR2 YSLEER. As DNA, the CDR3 is TGCGCCAGCAGCCAAGGGGAGGGGAGGGGGAGCAATCAGCCCCAGCATTTT. Translating it yields CASSQGEGRGSNQPQHF.

The J gene is TRBJ2-5, the V gene TRBV9; 9 positions agree with TRBD2. The J segment lost 2 bases and the V segment lost 0 bases, leaving 8 bases of the junction unmatched. This CDR3 is 17 amino acids long. Germline CDR1 SGDLS, CDR2 YYNGEE. The CDR3 bases are TGTGCCAGCAGCGTAGCTAGCGGGACGGGAGGGCAAGAGACCCAGTACTTC. This encodes CASSVASGTGGQETQYF.

The chain is built from TRBV6-1 and TRBJ2-5; D is ambiguous. V lost 2 bases to trimming and J lost 2 bases, with 9 bases between them. This CDR3 spans 14 amino acids. Germline CDR1 is MNHNS and CDR2 is SASEGT. The CDR3 loop is CASSEWVQQETQYF. Here the CDR3 DNA reads TGTGCCAGCAGTGAATGGGTACAGCAAGAGACCCAGTACTTC.

The chain recombines TRBV14 with TRBJ2-5, with TRBD2 matching 9 bases. V was clipped by 4 bases and J by 3 bases; unmatched bases: 6. Germline assignment: CDR1 SGHDN and CDR2 FVKESK. The CDR3 spans 15 residues. The CDR3 loop reads CASSLGTSRKETQYF. The CDR3 DNA is TGTGCCAGCAGCCTAGGGACTAGCCGTAAAGAGACCCAGTACTTC.

The chain uses TRBV5-4 and TRBJ1-2; D uncertain. The V gene lost 0 bases and the J gene lost 4 bases, with 7 bases spanning the gap. The CDR3 is 13 residues long. CDR1 and CDR2 from the germline V gene are SGHNT and YYREEE (reference sequence). The CDR3 bases are TGTGCCAGCAGCTTGGAAACAGCCTATGGCTACACCTTC. It encodes CASSLETAYGYTF.

The J gene is TRBJ2-5, the V gene TRBV5-1; 7 bases are a match to TRBD2. V lost 1 base to trimming and J lost 5 bases; unmatched junction nucleotides: 8. Per the germline V gene, CDR1 is SGHRS and CDR2 is YFSETQ. The CDR3 has 15 residues. CDR3 in DNA: TGCGCCAGCAGCTTGCTACTAGCGCAGAGGGAGACCCAGTACTTC. The encoded protein is CASSLLLAQRETQYF.

The V and J genes are TRBV9 and TRBJ2-1; 11 nucleotides agree with TRBD2. With 1 base clipped from V and 4 bases from J, the junction kept 1 base outside the gene matches. Germline V gives CDR1 SGDLS, CDR2 YYNGEE. CDR3 length equals 15 residues. CDR3: CASSVRLAGYNEQFF. In DNA form, the CDR3 reads TGTGCCAGCAGCGTACGACTAGCGGGGTACAATGAGCAGTTCTTC.

In the case of this clone: This specimen includes other DNA sequences encoding the same CDR3. This chain joins TRBV2 and TRBJ1-2; TRBD1 agrees at 8 bases. CDR1 SNHLY and CDR2 FYNNEI come from the germline V gene. The ends lost 6 bases at V and 3 bases at J; junction bases unmatched: 6. This CDR3 is 14 amino acids long. DNA of the CDR3: TGTGCCAGCAGGCCCGACAGGGGCGACTATGGCTACACCTTC. Protein sequence: CASRPDRGDYGYTF.

The chain carries TRBV7-8 and TRBJ2-1; 11 nucleotides align to TRBD2. Germline-derived CDR1 and CDR2 are SGHVS and FQNEAQ. CDR3 length: 16 residues. Germline trimming cut 1 base from V and 3 bases from J; bases unmatched to any gene: 2. CDR3 DNA sequence: TGTGCCAGCAGCTTAGGACTAGCGGGACTCTACAATGAGCAGTTCTTC. It is translated as CASSLGLAGLYNEQFF.

The genes are TRBV4-1 and TRBJ1-5; D is perhaps TRBD1 (6 bases). Germline V gene sequence: CDR1 MGHRA, CDR2 YSYEKL. The CDR3 consists of 15 residues. With 4 bases removed from V and 0 bases from J, the gap between germline ends came to 10 bases. The CDR3 DNA sequence: TGCGCCAGCAGCCTTCGACAGGTTAGCAATCAGCCCCAGCATTTT. Amino acids: CASSLRQVSNQPQHF.

CDR3 in amino acids: CASSRGGSTTYNEQFF. The DNA of the CDR3 is TGCGCCAGCAGTCGAGGCGGTAGTACTACTTACAATGAGCAGTTCTTC. V gene TRBV4-1 combines with J gene TRBJ2-1; D is uncertain. The CDR3 is 16 amino acids. The V and J ends lost 6 bases and 4 bases respectively, with 19 bases between them. Germline values: CDR1 MGHRA, CDR2 YSYEKL.

This sequence joins TRBV19 and TRBJ1-1, with a weak D call TRBD1 (5 bases). The V end was cut by 11 bases, the J end by 4 bases, with 20 bases between. The V gene's germline CDR1 is LNHDA and CDR2 SQIVND (reference sequence). This CDR3 is 14 amino acids long. DNA for the CDR3: TGTGCCGTTAAGGTTGGGGGGTTGGGCACTGAAGCTTTCTTT. Translated, it gives CAVKVGGLGTEAFF.

The rearrangement links TRBV11-3 to TRBJ1-1; no definite D call. V lost 5 bases to trimming and J lost 2 bases, with 6 bases between them. Germline values: CDR1 SGHNT, CDR2 YENEEA. The CDR3 length is 12 residues. CDR3 coding DNA: TGTGCCAGCAGCGCGACAAACACTGAAGCTTTCTTT. It codes for CASSATNTEAFF.

CDR3 nucleotide sequence: TGTGCCAGCAGCTCCGGACAGTACGAGCAGTACTTC. This gives the protein CASSSGQYEQYF. The chain links TRBV11-2 to TRBJ2-7, with D maybe TRBD1 (6 bases). Trimming shortened V by 4 bases and J by 4 bases, and 8 bases separated the two germline ends. CDR1 is SGHAT, CDR2 FQNNGV, per germline. The CDR3 covers 12 residues.

The V and J genes are TRBV5-1 and TRBJ1-4; 7 bases match TRBD1. The CDR3 is 15 amino acids. The germline CDR1 and CDR2 sequences are SGHRS and YFSETQ. The J segment lost 0 bases and the V segment lost 1 base, leaving 0 bases of the junction unmatched. The CDR3 DNA follows: TGCGCCAGCAGCTTGACAGGGGCAACTAATGAAAAACTGTTTTTT. Translated, it gives CASSLTGATNEKLFF.

V gene TRBV5-6 combines with J gene TRBJ2-2; 11 bases map to TRBD2. The CDR3 length is 17 residues. Germline V gene lookup returns CDR1 SGHDT and CDR2 YYEEEE. Trimming took 0 bases from V and 1 from J; bases not matched to a gene: 2. CDR3: CASSLGLAGWNTGELFF. In DNA, the CDR3 is TGTGCCAGCAGCTTGGGACTAGCGGGATGGAACACCGGGGAGCTGTTTTTT.

The chain is built from TRBV5-4 and TRBJ2-5; 11 positions agree with TRBD2. V lost 0 bases and J lost 5; bases outside the gene matches: 6. Germline V gene sequence: CDR1 SGHNT, CDR2 YYREEE (reference sequence). This CDR3 is 16 amino acids long. Here the CDR3 reads CASSLGASGGFETQYF. The CDR3 DNA reads TGTGCCAGCAGCTTGGGGGCTAGCGGGGGGTTTGAGACCCAGTACTTC.

The chain recombines TRBV6-5 with TRBJ1-2; D uncertain. CDR1 is MNHEY, CDR2 SVGAGI, per germline. This CDR3 is 15 amino acids long. Trimming left V 7 bases short and J 1 base short, with 16 bases between. CDR3 DNA sequence: TGTGCCAGCAAAGAAACGAGGTGGTTTAACTATGGCTACACCTTC. It specifies CASKETRWFNYGYTF.

V gene TRBV5-1 combines with J gene TRBJ1-4; D remains ambiguous. From germline, CDR1 is SGHRS and CDR2 YFSETQ. The ends were cut back, 4 bases at V and 0 bases at J, with 7 bases in the middle. The CDR3 is 14 residues long. The CDR3 bases are TGCGCCAGCAGCCCAACAGCAACTAATGAAAAACTGTTTTTT. Amino acid sequence: CASSPTATNEKLFF.

J is TRBJ2-1 and V is TRBV5-1, with a weak D call TRBD2 (5 bases). This CDR3 has 12 amino acids. CDR1 and CDR2 from the germline V gene are SGHRS and YFSETQ. The V gene lost 4 bases and the J gene lost 9 bases, with 11 bases spanning the gap. Here the CDR3 DNA reads TGCGCCAGCAGCCCCGGAGGTATTGAGCAGTTCTTC. Translation: CASSPGGIEQFF.

This clone showed up just once. The rearrangement joins TRBV18 to TRBJ1-5, with 8 bases that match TRBD1. V shed 6 bases, J shed 4 bases, and the junction held 5 bases outside the gene matches. Germline assignment: CDR1 KGHSH and CDR2 LQKENI. There are 14 residues in the CDR3. The CDR3 DNA reads as TGTGCCAGCTCGAAGACAGGGGTTAATCAGCCCCAGCATTTT. Translation: CASSKTGVNQPQHF.

The chain links TRBV10-3 to TRBJ1-4; 7 nucleotides agree with TRBD1. The V gene's germline CDR1 is ENHRY and CDR2 SYGVKD. V gave up 0 bases and J gave up 4 bases; unmatched junction bases: 2. The CDR3 has 15 residues. CDR3 sequence: CAISESGGHNEKLFF. The CDR3 DNA follows: TGTGCCATCAGTGAGTCAGGGGGCCATAATGAAAAACTGTTTTTT.

The chain couples TRBV7-9 to TRBJ2-5; D call uncertain. The CDR3 consists of 12 residues. The germline V gene has CDR1 SEHNR and CDR2 FQNEAQ (reference sequence). Deletions cut 4 bases from V and 5 bases from J, with 8 bases between. The CDR3 DNA follows: TGTGCCAGCAGCTCCCCTGCGGAGACCCAGTACTTC. Encoded protein: CASSSPAETQYF.

The chain uses TRBV29-1 and TRBJ1-1, with D uncertain. Germline assignment: CDR1 SQVTM and CDR2 ANQGSEA. The CDR3 is 15 residues long. Trimming took 0 bases from V and 5 from J, leaving 16 bases between them. In nucleotides, the CDR3 is TGCAGCGTTGAAGATTTGAACAGACGAAGAACTGAAGCTTTCTTT. Amino acid sequence: CSVEDLNRRRTEAFF.